The present T cell receptor beta chain was sequenced within a study of PD-1 blockade in classical Hodgkin lymphoma. Background on the study: Treatment was intravenous nivolumab, 3 mg/kg every 2 weeks, until progression.

As for time point: cycle 4 day 1 (C4D1), after more than five weeks of nivolumab. Relapses following autologous stem cell transplantation were seen in all patients, with brentuximab vedotin exposure varying. Best responses fell into complete response, partial response or progressive disease. TCRdb keeps only in-frame clones here, not all; method: immunoSEQ multiplex PCR. The sample shows tens of thousands of clones, roughly nine tenths of them seen only once. This receptor was identified in a human donor with classical Hodgkin lymphoma. Sequenced material: peripheral blood mononuclear cells (PBMCs), taken before the fourth cycle of nivolumab.

The CDR3 is CASKRGGTDTQYF. DNA of the CDR3: TGTGCCAGCAAGCGGGGGGGCACAGATACGCAGTATTTT. The V gene is TRBV2, the J gene TRBJ2-3, with 9 bases fitting TRBD2. Germline values: CDR1 SNHLY, CDR2 FYNNEI. The CDR3 runs to 13 residues. The ends lost 7 bases at V and 1 base at J; junction bases unmatched: 0.